The 30 T cell receptor beta chains below come from one sample, sequenced in a study of siplizumab effects on memory and regulatory T cells. Antigen specificity for these receptors is unknown. Coculturing was carried out on the mixed lymphocyte reaction cells. It lasted six to seven days and was done at 37°C. Clones were sequenced by immunoSEQ multiplex PCR, and TCRdb holds only the in-frame ones, with some missing. The sample yields roughly 18,000 clones, roughly 49% seen once. Sequenced material: CFSE-low (dividing) CD4+ T cells sorted from an allogeneic mixed lymphocyte reaction. The receptor set was obtained from a human donor in good health; the cells came from an allogeneic mixed lymphocyte reaction.

The chain combines TRBV7-3 with TRBJ1-2, with a tentative D call TRBD1 (6 bases). This CDR3 has 13 amino acids. From germline, CDR1 is SGHTA and CDR2 FQGTGA. The V gene lost 3 bases and the J gene lost 8 bases, with 13 bases spanning the gap. For the CDR3, the DNA is TGTGCCAGCAGCTTCCGGGGGCGGGAGGGCTACACCTTC. Encoded protein: CASSFRGREGYTF.

The chain has TRBV7-2 and TRBJ2-5; 12 positions match TRBD2. The end of the DNA is better explained by TRBJ2-7, so the J call may be wrong. Germline values: CDR1 SGHTA, CDR2 FQGNSA. This CDR3 region has 15 residues. As DNA, the CDR3 is TGTGCCAGCAGCGGCCTAGCGGGGGGGTCCTACGAGCAGTACTTC. Translated, it gives CASSGLAGGSYEQYF.

This clone was counted many times. The rearrangement joins TRBV6-5 to TRBJ2-5, with 9 bases aligning to TRBD1. The V gene's germline CDR1 is MNHEY and CDR2 SVGAGI. CDR3 size: 13 residues. The V and J ends lost 6 bases and 5 bases, in that order; junction bases with no gene match: 4. The CDR3 reads CASRHRGPETQYF. The CDR3 region has the DNA TGTGCCAGCAGACACAGGGGGCCGGAGACCCAGTACTTC.

The chain links TRBV19 to TRBJ2-1; no definite D call. The germline V gene encodes CDR1 LNHDA and CDR2 SQIVND (reference sequence). The CDR3 is 11 residues long. V gave up 3 bases and J gave up 10 bases, with 7 bases separating them. CDR3 nucleotide sequence: TGTGCCAGTAGTATGAACTGGGAGCAGTTCTTC. This encodes CASSMNWEQFF. Together with reference TRBV19 and TRBJ2-1, the CDR3 gives the full variable domain: DGGITQSPKYLFRKEGQNVTLSCEQNLNHDAMYWYRQDPGQGLRLIYYSQIVNDFQKGDIAEGYSVSREKKESFPLTVTSAQKNPTAFYLCASSMNWEQFFGPGTRLTVL.

The chain recombines TRBV7-2 with TRBJ2-5; a possible D gene is TRBD2 (5 bases). Per the germline V gene, CDR1 is SGHTA and CDR2 is FQGNSA. V lost 2 bases to trimming and J lost 0 bases, with 10 bases between them. The CDR3 has 15 amino acids. The CDR3: CASSLQLRDQETQYF. The CDR3 bases are TGTGCCAGCAGCTTACAGCTGCGGGACCAAGAGACCCAGTACTTC.

The CDR3 protein is CASSLLHGVQETQYF. For the CDR3, the DNA is TGTGCCAGCAGCCTCCTCCACGGGGTTCAAGAGACCCAGTACTTC. J is TRBJ2-5 and V is TRBV11-2, with a possible D match to TRBD2 (5 bases). V dropped 5 bases and J dropped 2 bases, with 15 bases sitting between them. This CDR3 has 15 amino acids. From germline, CDR1 is SGHAT and CDR2 FQNNGV.

This chain joins TRBV7-2 and TRBJ1-5; D is undetermined. V lost 1 base and J 0 bases, leaving 7 bases between the germline ends. The CDR3 consists of 15 residues. The germline V gene encodes CDR1 SGHTA and CDR2 FQGNSA. Here the CDR3 DNA reads TGTGCCAGCAGCTTAGACCGGTATAGCAATCAGCCCCAGCATTTT. Amino acid sequence: CASSLDRYSNQPQHF.

This clone was seen just once. The chain links TRBV7-9 to TRBJ1-2, with TRBD1 matching over 7 bases. The germline gives CDR1 SEHNR, CDR2 FQNEAQ (reference sequence). There are 15 residues in the CDR3. With 5 bases clipped from V and 1 base from J, the junction kept 7 bases outside the gene matches. This CDR3 reads CASSTSGTDNYGYTF. The DNA of the CDR3 is TGTGCCAGCAGCACCTCCGGGACAGATAACTATGGCTACACCTTC.

The chain uses TRBV5-6 and TRBJ2-3, with TRBD1 as a possible D gene (6 bases). CDR3 length: 16 amino acids. The germline gives CDR1 SGHDT, CDR2 YYEEEE. The V end was cut by 3 bases, the J end by 0 bases, with 14 bases between. CDR3 sequence reads: CASSWTVGASTDTQYF. As DNA, the CDR3 is TGTGCCAGCAGCTGGACAGTGGGGGCCAGCACAGATACGCAGTATTTT. The full variable domain, completed using reference TRBV5-6 and TRBJ2-3, is DAGVTQSPTHLIKTRGQQVTLRCSPKSGHDTVSWYQQALGQGPQFIFQYYEEEERQRGNFPDRFSGHQFPNYSSELNVNALLLGDSALYLCASSWTVGASTDTQYFGPGTRLTVL.

This chain connects TRBV2 to TRBJ2-5, with 7 positions matching TRBD2. Looked up from germline, CDR1 is SNHLY and CDR2 is FYNNEI. Germline trimming cut 6 bases from V and 2 bases from J; bases unmatched to any gene: 6. This CDR3 is 14 amino acids long. The CDR3 DNA reads as TGTGCCAGCAGGGCTACTAGCGCGCAAGAGACCCAGTACTTC. Translating gives CASRATSAQETQYF.

The chain links TRBV6-6 to TRBJ2-5; D remains unclear. Germline lookup yields CDR1 MNHNY and CDR2 SVGAGI (reference sequence). This CDR3 has 13 amino acids. The V end lost 2 bases, the J end lost 3 bases, and 7 bases lay between the germline ends. The CDR3 here is CASSYRVEETQYF. The CDR3, as DNA: TGTGCCAGCAGTTACAGGGTGGAAGAGACCCAGTACTTC.

This clone was observed a handful of times. V gene TRBV18 combines with J gene TRBJ2-1; no firm D call. V was trimmed by 8 bases and J by 5 bases, leaving 13 bases between them. Germline V gene data show CDR1 as KGHSH and CDR2 as LQKENI. The CDR3 length is 13 residues. The CDR3 spells CASKELIDNEQFF. DNA of the CDR3: TGTGCCAGCAAGGAGCTAATAGACAATGAGCAGTTCTTC. Variable domain in full (rest from reference TRBV18 and TRBJ2-1): NAGVMQNPRHLVRRRGQEARLRCSPMKGHSHVYWYRQLPEEGLKFMVYLQKENIIDESGMPKERFSAEFPKEGPSILRIQQVVRGDSAAYFCASKELIDNEQFFGPGTRLTVL.

The J gene is TRBJ2-3, the V gene TRBV5-1, with D tentatively TRBD1 (5 bases). CDR3 length: 14 residues. Trimming pared 1 base from V and 2 bases from J, leaving 8 bases between. The germline gives CDR1 SGHRS, CDR2 YFSETQ. The CDR3 sequence: CASSLTGPTDTQYF. The CDR3 nucleotides are TGCGCCAGCAGCTTGACAGGACCCACAGATACGCAGTATTTT.

V usage is TRBV5-4 and J usage is TRBJ1-5; no clear D gene. V lost 5 bases and J 3 bases, leaving 9 bases between the germline ends. The CDR3 is 13 residues long. Germline V gene lookup returns CDR1 SGHNT and CDR2 YYREEE (reference sequence). The CDR3 here is CASSQDLNQPQHF. The CDR3 coding sequence is TGTGCCAGCAGTCAGGACCTCAATCAGCCCCAGCATTTT. The full variable domain, with the rest looked up from reference TRBV5-4 and TRBJ1-5, is ETGVTQSPTHLIKTRGQQVTLRCSSQSGHNTVSWYQQALGQGPQFIFQYYREEENGRGNFPPRFSGLQFPNYSSELNVNALELDDSALYLCASSQDLNQPQHFGDGTRLSIL.

This rearrangement joins TRBV25-1 to TRBJ1-6; possible D gene TRBD1, 6 bases. Trimming took off 1 base at V and 10 bases at J, with 14 bases between the two ends. This CDR3 region has 15 residues. The germline V gene encodes CDR1 MGHDK and CDR2 SYGVNS. The chain's CDR3 is CASSEWAGVGSPLHF. The CDR3 bases are TGTGCCAGCAGTGAATGGGCAGGGGTGGGCTCACCCCTCCACTTT.

The chain carries TRBV21-1 and TRBJ1-2. TRBV21-1 counts as a pseudogene. The CDR3 consists of 17 residues. The CDR3 loop is CASSKALSEGTHEVCTF. The CDR3, as DNA: TGTGCCAGCAGCAAAGCGCTTTCGGAGGGGACGCATGAAGTCTGCACCTTC.

CDR3 DNA sequence: TGCGCCAGCAGCCAACTAGCGGGGGGAAATGAGCAGTTCTTC. This sequence encodes CASSQLAGGNEQFF. V and J are TRBV5-1 and TRBJ2-1, with 12 bases that match TRBD2. This CDR3 comprises 14 residues. Germline CDR1 SGHRS, CDR2 YFSETQ. The V segment lost 4 bases and the J segment 7 bases; nucleotides outside the gene matches: 3.

This clone is medium-sized within its sample. This chain joins TRBV7-2 and TRBJ1-2, with TRBD1 identical over 8 bases. Germline V gives CDR1 SGHTA, CDR2 FQGNSA. CDR3 length: 13 amino acids. V gave up 1 base and J gave up 5 bases; unmatched junction bases: 0. The DNA of the CDR3 is TGTGCCAGCAGCTTAGGACAGGGGTATGGCTACACCTTC. It yields the protein CASSLGQGYGYTF. The full variable domain, its missing parts supplied by reference TRBV7-2 and TRBJ1-2, is GAGVSQSPSNKVTEKGKDVELRCDPISGHTALYWYRQSLGQGLEFLIYFQGNSAPDKSGLPSDRFSAERTGGSVSTLTIQRTQQEDSAVYLCASSLGQGYGYTFGSGTRLTVV.

This clone was seen a handful of times. The genes are TRBV28 and TRBJ1-5, with TRBD1 matching over 7 bases. With V trimmed by 5 bases and J by 7 bases, 5 bases remained unmatched. Germline assignment: CDR1 MDHEN and CDR2 SYDVKM. The CDR3 runs to 13 residues. CDR3 DNA sequence: TGTGCCAGCAGTCGGGACAGTTCCCAGCCCCAGCATTTT. Translating it yields CASSRDSSQPQHF. Full variable domain (missing parts from reference TRBV28 and TRBJ1-5): DVKVTQSSRYLVKRTGEKVFLECVQDMDHENMFWYRQDPGLGLRLIYFSYDVKMKEKGDIPEGYSVSREKKERFSLILESASTNQTSMYLCASSRDSSQPQHFGDGTRLSIL.

The rearrangement joins TRBV10-1 to TRBJ1-4; 8 bases agree with TRBD1. The CDR3 has 20 residues. The trim removed 9 bases at V and 0 bases at J, leaving 21 bases unmatched. Germline V gene lookup returns CDR1 WNHNN and CDR2 SYGVQD (reference sequence). The CDR3 DNA sequence: TGCGCCAGGTGCTCCACACTCAGGGACAGGAGACATGCAACTAATGAAAAACTGTTTTTT. Translated, it gives CARCSTLRDRRHATNEKLFF.

The chain recombines TRBV7-9 with TRBJ1-1; D remains ambiguous. The V end was cut by 7 bases, the J end by 2 bases, with 14 bases between. There are 14 residues in the CDR3. CDR1 is SEHNR and CDR2 is FQNEAQ in the germline V gene (reference sequence). The CDR3 here is CASIKGGGNTEAFF. CDR3 nucleotides: TGTGCCAGCATCAAAGGAGGAGGTAACACTGAAGCTTTCTTT.

In its sample, this clone was seen once. The chain recombines TRBV4-1 with TRBJ2-3, with D perhaps matching TRBD1 (5 bases). Germline V gene data show CDR1 as MGHRA and CDR2 as YSYEKL. This CDR3 spans 17 amino acids. V lost 0 bases to trimming and J lost 4 bases, with 17 bases between them. Here the CDR3 DNA reads TGCGCCAGCAGCCAAGATACTGGGCCAGGGCTTGCAGATACGCAGTATTTT. This translates into CASSQDTGPGLADTQYF.

The chain employs TRBV7-2 and TRBJ2-3; D gene uncertain. Germline CDR1 is SGHTA and CDR2 is FQGNSA. V was pared by 1 base and J by 0 bases, with 8 bases between. The CDR3 loop spans 15 amino acids. This chain's CDR3 is CASSLVGYSTDTQYF. CDR3 sequence (DNA): TGTGCCAGCAGCTTAGTCGGGTATAGCACAGATACGCAGTATTTT.

The chain employs TRBV7-2 and TRBJ2-1; tentatively, D is TRBD2 (7 bases). Looked up from germline, CDR1 is SGHTA and CDR2 is FQGNSA. There are 16 residues in the CDR3. The germline V and J ends were trimmed by 6 bases and 6 bases, with 21 bases remaining between them. CDR3 DNA: TGTGCCAGCAGTAAGGAGGGGGGGGTTCTTGGCAATGAGCAGTTCTTC. It is translated as CASSKEGGVLGNEQFF.

V usage is TRBV7-6 and J usage is TRBJ2-7; no clear D. With 0 bases removed from V and 2 bases from J, the gap between germline ends came to 8 bases. The CDR3 covers 14 residues. Germline CDR1 SGHVS, CDR2 FNYEAQ. This CDR3 is CASSLATAPYEQYF. Here the CDR3 DNA reads TGTGCCAGCAGCTTAGCCACAGCCCCCTACGAGCAGTACTTC.

This sequence joins TRBV4-2 and TRBJ2-5; D is unclear. The CDR3 is made up of 13 amino acids. Trimming cost V 5 bases and J 2 bases, with 9 bases left between them. Germline V gene sequence: CDR1 LGHNA, CDR2 YNFKEQ. The CDR3 DNA follows: TGTGCCAGCAGCTCCCCTACGCAAGAGACCCAGTACTTC. Amino acids: CASSSPTQETQYF.

The chain recombines TRBV7-2 with TRBJ2-7; D may be TRBD2 (6 bases). CDR1 and CDR2 from the germline V gene are SGHTA and FQGNSA. V was shortened by 0 bases and J by 2 bases, with 8 bases between the two germline ends. The CDR3 loop spans 14 amino acids. The CDR3 nucleotides read TGTGCCAGCAGCTTAGCCGGGGGAGCCTACGAGCAGTACTTC. It is translated as CASSLAGGAYEQYF.

A few counts support this clone. The V and J genes are TRBV10-3 and TRBJ1-4; D may be TRBD1 (5 bases). The CDR3 sequence is 14 residues long. Germline assignment: CDR1 ENHRY and CDR2 SYGVKD. V shed 4 bases and J shed 3 bases, with 9 bases lying between them. The CDR3 bases are TGTGCCATCAGTGCCCAGGGCTCTAATGAAAAACTGTTTTTT. As protein: CAISAQGSNEKLFF.

This clone was seen a handful of times. The chain links TRBV4-1 to TRBJ2-7; tentative D call: TRBD1 (5 bases). V lost 0 bases and J lost 2, with 11 bases in between. CDR3 length: 15 amino acids. Germline CDR1 is MGHRA and CDR2 is YSYEKL. The CDR3 DNA sequence: TGCGCCAGCAGCCAAGAACAGGCCATGACCTACGAGCAGTACTTC. It specifies CASSQEQAMTYEQYF.

The chain uses TRBV10-3 and TRBJ1-1, with a possible D match to TRBD1 (5 bases). The germline V gene has CDR1 ENHRY and CDR2 SYGVKD. Deletions cut 10 bases from V and 6 bases from J, with 18 bases between. The CDR3 covers 13 residues. For the CDR3, the DNA is TGTGCCAGCAGGGTGGTCGTGGGTGCTGAAGCTTTCTTT. Translation gives CASRVVVGAEAFF.